This TCR beta chain was recovered during a study of blood T cell repertoires in COVID-19. The overall study: The cDNA or gDNA used as material had been derived from T cells, B-cell-depleted T cells, or PBMCs.

Per the study methods: Amplification of reference gene primers was used by the study to estimate nucleated cell counts. Clones were sequenced by immunoSEQ multiplex PCR, and TCRdb holds only the in-frame ones, with some missing. The V and J calls and clone size were taken over from that table, and D and trimming were inferred from the DNA. The sample has around 63,000 clones, around four fifths seen once. The receptor was derived from a woman aged 45-60 years with active or convalescent COVID-19. Input material: peripheral blood.

In nucleotides, the CDR3 is TGTGCCAGCATCCGGGACAGGGCGGCCCACGAGCAGTACTTC. Protein product: CASIRDRAAHEQYF. This rearrangement joins TRBV6-5 to TRBJ2-7; TRBD1 matches at 9 bases. Germline V gene sequence: CDR1 MNHEY, CDR2 SVGAGI. After removal of 7 bases from V and 5 bases from J, the junction contained 9 bases not matched to a gene. The CDR3 consists of 14 residues.